Below are 26 T cell receptor beta chains sequenced from a single sample in a study of PD-L1 blockade in urothelial cancer. The repertoire was sequenced with immunoSEQ multiplex PCR; TCRdb's copy has only in-frame clones and lacks some. The table lists around 24,000 clones, approximately 82% of them singletons. Time point of the sample: peripheral blood 6 weeks after treatment start. Sequencing used PBMCs, obtained around atezolizumab (anti-PD-L1) treatment. The receptors derive from a man between 65 and 79 years old with urothelial cancer.

The chain employs TRBV25-1 and TRBJ2-2; 14 nucleotides align to TRBD2. Germline V CDR1 and CDR2: MGHDK, SYGVNS. V lost 4 bases to trimming and J lost 6 bases; unmatched junction nucleotides: 1. The CDR3 is 15 amino acids. The CDR3 reads CASSGLAGGAGELFF. CDR3 in DNA: TGTGCCAGCAGTGGACTAGCGGGAGGGGCCGGGGAGCTGTTTTTT.

This clone has more than one count but fewer than ten. V is TRBV5-6 and J is TRBJ2-4; TRBD2 aligns across 10 bases. Germline CDR1 SGHDT, CDR2 YYEEEE. This CDR3 is built from 17 residues. Trimming removed 6 bases from V and 5 bases from J; junction bases left unmatched: 14. This CDR3 is CASTQIAGGKAQNIQYF. DNA for the CDR3: TGTGCCAGCACCCAAATAGCGGGGGGCAAGGCCCAAAACATTCAGTACTTC. The whole variable domain, filled in from reference TRBV5-6 and TRBJ2-4, reads DAGVTQSPTHLIKTRGQQVTLRCSPKSGHDTVSWYQQALGQGPQFIFQYYEEEERQRGNFPDRFSGHQFPNYSSELNVNALLLGDSALYLCASTQIAGGKAQNIQYFGAGTRLSVL.

CDR3 bases: TGTGCCAGCAGCTTAGGAGGCGACAGGCGCAATCAGCCCCAGCATTTT. This translates into CASSLGGDRRNQPQHF. V is TRBV7-8 and J is TRBJ1-5; TRBD1 might be the D (6 bases). The CDR3 totals 16 residues. Germline V gene data show CDR1 as SGHVS and CDR2 as FQNEAQ. Trimming took 1 base from V and 2 from J, leaving 12 bases between them.

The rearrangement links TRBV6-4 to TRBJ2-3; D uncertain. Trimming stripped 0 bases from V and 3 bases from J, with 4 bases between. CDR3 size: 13 residues. Per the germline V gene, CDR1 is MRHNA and CDR2 is SNTAGT. The CDR3: CASSDSPTDTQYF. The CDR3 DNA reads TGTGCCAGCAGTGACTCTCCGACAGATACGCAGTATTTT.

The V gene is TRBV30, the J gene TRBJ2-1, with D possibly matching TRBD2 (6 bases). This CDR3 spans 16 amino acids. The germline V gene encodes CDR1 GTSNPN and CDR2 SVGIG (reference sequence). V dropped 3 bases and J dropped 5 bases, with 20 bases sitting between them. CDR3 amino acids: CAWRESMRGVNNEQFF. CDR3 nucleotide sequence: TGTGCCTGGAGAGAATCTATGCGCGGGGTAAACAATGAGCAGTTCTTC.

This chain uses TRBV9 with TRBJ2-1; D is perhaps TRBD2 (6 bases). CDR3 size: 17 residues. The germline V gene encodes CDR1 SGDLS and CDR2 YYNGEE. Trimming stripped 0 bases from V and 6 bases from J, with 19 bases between. The CDR3, as DNA: TGTGCCAGCAGCGTAGCCCCCCTTCGTGGAGGGATCAATGAGCAGTTCTTC. Translating it yields CASSVAPLRGGINEQFF.

This clone was seen a single time. The rearrangement uses TRBV6-6 and TRBJ2-7; D is perhaps TRBD1 (6 bases). Trimming took off 0 bases at V and 3 bases at J, with 9 bases between the two ends. Germline CDR1 is MNHNY and CDR2 is SVGAGI (reference sequence). The CDR3 consists of 14 residues. The CDR3 region has the DNA TGTGCCAGCAGTTACTCCGACAGGTTCTACGAGCAGTACTTC. As protein: CASSYSDRFYEQYF.

The genes are TRBV4-2 and TRBJ2-6, with 7 bases that match TRBD2. CDR3 size: 17 residues. Germline CDR1 reads LGHNA; CDR2 reads YNFKEQ. V lost 4 bases to trimming and J lost 0 bases; unmatched junction nucleotides: 6. In DNA, the CDR3 is TGTGCCAGCAGCCCGGGACTAACCGGCTCTGGGGCCAACGTCCTGACTTTC. Its translation is CASSPGLTGSGANVLTF.

The V and J genes are TRBV9 and TRBJ1-1; 8 bases are shared with TRBD1. CDR3 length: 14 amino acids. Trimming took 4 bases from V and 5 from J; bases not matched to a gene: 7. The germline V gene has CDR1 SGDLS and CDR2 YYNGEE. The CDR3 DNA reads as TGTGCCAGCAGCCTAGGACAGGGCGGAACTGAAGCTTTCTTT. It is translated as CASSLGQGGTEAFF.

This clone came up a few times. The rearrangement links TRBV11-2 to TRBJ1-1; 7 bases agree with TRBD1. V lost 5 bases, J lost 1 base, and 7 bases stayed unmatched. Germline loops: CDR1 SGHAT, CDR2 FQNNGV. The CDR3 consists of 15 residues. The CDR3 DNA follows: TGTGCCAGCAGCGATACTCAGGGGGAGAACACTGAAGCTTTCTTT. Protein: CASSDTQGENTEAFF.

The rearrangement uses TRBV5-5 and TRBJ1-5, with unresolved D. V shed 0 bases and J shed 11 bases, with 12 bases lying between them. Germline V lookup: CDR1 SGHKS, CDR2 YYEKEE (reference sequence). This CDR3 is built from 13 residues. CDR3: CASSLEEGRTQHF. CDR3 DNA: TGTGCCAGCAGCTTGGAAGAGGGTCGGACCCAGCATTTT.

V is TRBV9 and J is TRBJ2-5; TRBD2 aligns across 10 bases. Looked up from germline, CDR1 is SGDLS and CDR2 is YYNGEE. This CDR3 comprises 15 residues. The J segment lost 3 bases and the V segment lost 0 bases, leaving 2 bases of the junction unmatched. The CDR3 reads CASSVGGLAEETQYF. The CDR3 DNA reads as TGTGCCAGCAGCGTAGGTGGACTAGCGGAAGAGACCCAGTACTTC.

In this sample, this clone turned up a few times. The chain is built from TRBV6-1 and TRBJ2-2; D is unclear. V dropped 6 bases and J dropped 0 bases, with 8 bases sitting between them. Germline V gene data show CDR1 as MNHNS and CDR2 as SASEGT. This CDR3 is built from 14 residues. CDR3 nucleotide sequence: TGTGCCAGCAGCAATACAGCGAACACCGGGGAGCTGTTTTTT. Translated: CASSNTANTGELFF.

V usage is TRBV9 and J usage is TRBJ2-7; D remains ambiguous. V was clipped by 0 bases and J by 7 bases, with 14 bases between them. Germline values: CDR1 SGDLS, CDR2 YYNGEE. The length of the CDR3 is 14 residues. The CDR3 DNA reads TGTGCCAGCAGCGTAGCTGTAACTACCACTGAGCAGTACTTC. Encoded protein: CASSVAVTTTEQYF.

The rearrangement uses TRBV5-4 and TRBJ2-7; the match to TRBD2 covers 12 bases. With V trimmed by 4 bases and J by 5 bases, 10 bases remained unmatched. This CDR3 region has 16 residues. Germline V gene sequence: CDR1 SGHNT, CDR2 YYREEE (reference sequence). CDR3 sequence: CASSPDPSGRAHEQYF. CDR3 bases: TGTGCCAGCAGCCCAGACCCTAGCGGGAGGGCGCACGAGCAGTACTTC.

This clone showed up just once. Here the CDR3 reads CASSSDRGSAQYF. CDR3 DNA sequence: TGTGCCAGCAGCTCCGACAGGGGCTCTGCGCAGTATTTT. V and J are TRBV7-9 and TRBJ2-3; 8 bases line up with TRBD1. V was clipped by 4 bases and J by 10 bases; unmatched bases: 7. Germline V gene lookup returns CDR1 SEHNR and CDR2 FQNEAQ (reference sequence). There are 13 residues in the CDR3.

This clone has just a few counts. The chain joins TRBV5-1 to TRBJ1-1, with D perhaps TRBD1 (5 bases). Germline-derived CDR1 and CDR2 are SGHRS and YFSETQ. V shed 1 base and J shed 3 bases, with 13 bases lying between them. This CDR3 region has 15 residues. The CDR3 loop is CASSLLQGTDTEAFF. The CDR3 DNA reads as TGCGCCAGCAGCTTGTTGCAGGGAACGGACACTGAAGCTTTCTTT. The full variable domain, completed using reference TRBV5-1 and TRBJ1-1, is KAGVTQTPRYLIKTRGQQVTLSCSPISGHRSVSWYQQTPGQGLQFLFEYFSETQRNKGNFPGRFSGRQFSNSRSEMNVSTLELGDSALYLCASSLLQGTDTEAFFGQGTRLTVV.

J is TRBJ2-7 and V is TRBV7-2, with TRBD2 identical over 7 bases. This CDR3 comprises 11 residues. The V and J ends lost 5 bases and 7 bases, in that order; junction bases with no gene match: 2. Germline values: CDR1 SGHTA, CDR2 FQGNSA. The CDR3 region is CASSAGREQYF. Here the CDR3 DNA reads TGTGCCAGCAGCGCCGGGAGGGAGCAGTACTTC.

This chain joins TRBV6-5 and TRBJ2-5, with 8 bases matching TRBD1. Trimming took 5 bases from V and 4 from J; bases not matched to a gene: 3. This CDR3 comprises 13 residues. Germline V CDR1 and CDR2: MNHEY, SVGAGI. The CDR3 loop is CASSIGQGETQYF. In nucleotides, the CDR3 is TGTGCCAGCAGTATTGGACAGGGAGAGACCCAGTACTTC.

The J gene is TRBJ2-7, the V gene TRBV5-4; D is undetermined. Trimming stripped 0 bases from V and 4 bases from J, with 11 bases between. Germline assignment: CDR1 SGHNT and CDR2 YYREEE (reference sequence). The CDR3 loop spans 14 amino acids. The CDR3 protein is CASSLDGGWYEQYF. DNA for the CDR3: TGTGCCAGCAGCTTGGACGGCGGATGGTACGAGCAGTACTTC. Full variable domain (missing parts from reference TRBV5-4 and TRBJ2-7): ETGVTQSPTHLIKTRGQQVTLRCSSQSGHNTVSWYQQALGQGPQFIFQYYREEENGRGNFPPRFSGLQFPNYSSELNVNALELDDSALYLCASSLDGGWYEQYFGPGTRLTVT.

The J gene is TRBJ1-3, the V gene TRBV30; D ambiguous. The CDR3 contains 13 residues. The germline V gene has CDR1 GTSNPN and CDR2 SVGIG (reference sequence). Trimming shortened V by 2 bases and J by 4 bases, and 9 bases separated the two germline ends. CDR3 DNA sequence: TGTGCCTGGAGTCACGCGGGGGGAAACACCATATATTTT. It specifies CAWSHAGGNTIYF.

J is TRBJ2-5 and V is TRBV18; 8 nucleotides align to TRBD1. The CDR3 is 13 amino acids. Germline CDR1 KGHSH, CDR2 LQKENI. The junction had 7 bases not matched to a gene; V was cut back by 4 bases and J by 9 bases. The CDR3, as DNA: TGTGCCAGCTCACTACAGACAGGGGAAGCCCAGTACTTC. Amino acid sequence: CASSLQTGEAQYF.

The rearrangement uses TRBV21-1 and TRBJ1-5; no DNA check was done on the table's D call, TRBD1. TRBV21-1 is deemed a pseudogene. The CDR3 spans 15 residues. CDR3 sequence (DNA): TGTGCCAGCAGCAAAAGGGCGACAGGGTTCCTGCCCCAGCATTTT. Protein product: CASSKRATGFLPQHF.

The V and J genes are TRBV6-4 and TRBJ2-1; 7 bases fit TRBD2. V lost 1 base and J lost 4; bases outside the gene matches: 7. CDR1 and CDR2 from the germline V gene are MRHNA and SNTAGT. The CDR3 runs to 16 residues. In DNA, the CDR3 is TGTGCCAGCAGTGACTTTTCGACTAGCTTGTACAATGAGCAGTTCTTC. Amino acid sequence: CASSDFSTSLYNEQFF.

The chain uses TRBV7-9 and TRBJ1-1, with D perhaps TRBD1 (5 bases). The CDR3 totals 18 residues. Germline V gene lookup returns CDR1 SEHNR and CDR2 FQNEAQ (reference sequence). Trimming removed 1 base from V and 1 base from J, with 19 bases in between. The CDR3 DNA sequence: TGTGCCAGCAGCTTAGGGGGGGAGGGTTATTGGCGGAACACTGAAGCTTTCTTT. Protein sequence: CASSLGGEGYWRNTEAFF.

This clone has only one observation. The CDR3 sequence: CASSYNTGELFF. CDR3 DNA: TGCGCCAGCAGCTATAACACCGGGGAGCTGTTTTTT. The rearrangement uses TRBV4-3 and TRBJ2-2, with unresolved D. The V end lost 5 bases, the J end lost 2 bases, and 3 bases lay between the germline ends. Germline-derived CDR1 and CDR2 are LGHNA and YSLEER. The length of the CDR3 is 12 residues.